This T cell receptor beta chain is drawn from a study of OX40 agonist ivuxolimab in advanced cancers. The table came from immunoSEQ multiplex PCR; TCRdb's copy has only in-frame clones and leaves some out. The table lists 55,000 to 85,000 clones, under 90% of them singletons, with approximately 1.3% in the top ten. This TCR derives from an adult with an advanced solid tumor such as melanoma, head and neck, liver or kidney cancer. The starting material was CD4+ or CD8+ T cells sorted from blood, obtained in a trial of the OX40 agonist ivuxolimab.

CDR3 region: CASSLGGFSDGYTF. The CDR3 DNA sequence: TGCGCCAGCAGCTTGGGGGGTTTTTCGGATGGCTACACCTTC. The J gene is TRBJ1-2, the V gene TRBV5-1; D uncertain. CDR3 length: 14 amino acids. Per germline, CDR1 SGHRS and CDR2 YFSETQ. V lost 0 bases, J lost 6 bases, and 12 bases lay in between.